This record concerns one TCR beta chain sequence. Its matching antigen is unknown. TCR sequencing used cDNA made by reverse transcription of extracted RNA. Clones were sequenced by immunoSEQ multiplex PCR, and TCRdb holds only the in-frame ones, with some missing. The sample contains some 45,000 clones, approximately 92% of which appear only once. Treatment described: oral pan-JAK inhibitor, 5-10 mg twice daily. The data originate from a study of CD8+ T cells in alopecia areata. Findings and caveats of the study: An increase in clonality over normal scalp was evident in lesional scalp, especially alopecia totalis/universalis. Alphabeta T cells residing in normal skin are also sequenced in scalp samples. Under tofacitinib, numerous expanded lesional clonotypes remained detectable in scalp and blood.

The CDR3 is made up of 17 amino acids. Trimming removed 7 bases from V and 0 bases from J; junction bases left unmatched: 13. Germline V gene lookup returns CDR1 MGHRA and CDR2 YSYEKL. The J gene is TRBJ2-3, the V gene TRBV4-1, with TRBD1 matching over 7 bases. This TCR derives from a human donor with alopecia areata. Sequencing was performed on CD8+ T cells sorted from blood, taken at week 24, from a patient treated with tofacitinib. CDR3 DNA sequence: TGCGCCAGCACCCCAGTGTTTGGACAGGAGAGCACAGATACGCAGTATTTT. This sequence encodes CASTPVFGQESTDTQYF.